Reported below is one TCR beta chain. These data are taken from a study of blood T cell repertoires in COVID-19. About the research overall: Spain, Italy and the United States supplied samples that represented acute and convalescent COVID-19. T cells, B-cell-depleted T cells, or PBMCs supplied cDNA or gDNA.

How the authors handled the data: Nucleated cell counts were estimated from reference gene primer amplification. The data were produced by immunoSEQ multiplex PCR, yet TCRdb's version contains in-frame clones alone and is incomplete. That table gives V, J and clone size, and the DNA gave D and trimming. This table has about 140,000 clones, 80% to 90% appearing once. With V trimmed by 1 base and J by 5 bases, 13 bases remained unmatched. The CDR3 is 17 residues long. Germline V gene lookup returns CDR1 SGHAT and CDR2 FQNNGV. This chain links TRBV11-2 with TRBJ2-5; 7 bases fit TRBD2. This receptor was obtained from a man in his 60s with active or convalescent COVID-19. The material sequenced was peripheral blood. CDR3 coding DNA: TGTGCCAGCAGCTTAGTCAGGTGGGAGGGCCGGCGGGAGACCCAGTACTTC. It is translated as CASSLVRWEGRRETQYF.